A selection of T cell receptor beta chains follows, all from one sample in a study of cytomegalovirus exposure and HLA in healthy donors. Clones were sequenced by immunoSEQ multiplex PCR, and TCRdb holds only the in-frame ones, with some missing. The data show roughly 150,000 clones, with around 9.7% seen just once and 1.5% to 2% held by the top ten. Sequencing was performed on PBMCs. The receptors were gathered from a man in his fifties in good health and CMV-seronegative. CDR3s include the opening cysteine and the closing phenylalanine or tryptophan. The D gene is left open where the match is weak. The size entry is marked missing in some rows and otherwise reads once, few, many or a size class.

>16|NA|TRBV19|TRBJ2-2|NA
TGTGCCAGTACCCTCGGTGGTGAGGTGGTAGCCGGGGAGCTGTTTTTT
CASTLGGEVVAGELFF
>16|TRBD2|TRBV11-1|TRBJ2-7|NA
TGTGCCAGCAGATCTAGCGGTATTAGCGGGGCCTACGAGCAGTACTTC
CASRSSGISGAYEQYF
>16|TRBD2|TRBV7-8|TRBJ2-1|NA
TGTGCCAGCAGCGGCTCGGGACTAGCGGGAGGGAATGAGCAGTTCTTC
CASSGSGLAGGNEQFF
>17|TRBD2|TRBV9|TRBJ2-3|NA
TGTGCCAGCAGCGTAGGGTACGGCGGGAGGGGGACAGATACGCAGTATTTT
CASSVGYGGRGTDTQYF
>17|TRBD2|TRBV7-2|TRBJ2-1|few
TGTGCCAGCAGCTTATTTTACGCAACTAGCGGTTACAATGAGCAGTTCTTC
CASSLFYATSGYNEQFF
>14|NA|TRBV5-1|TRBJ2-7|NA
TGCGCCAGCAGCCCCGGTCCGAGCTCCTACGAGCAGTACTTC
CASSPGPSSYEQYF
>13|NA|TRBV5-1|TRBJ2-5|NA
TGCGCCAGCAGCCCCGGGGTTGTCGAGACCCAGTACTTC
CASSPGVVETQYF
>15|TRBD1|TRBV5-1|TRBJ1-2|NA
TGCGCCAGCAGCTCGACGGGACAGGGACACTATGGCTACACCTTC
CASSSTGQGHYGYTF
>15|NA|TRBV10-1|TRBJ2-3|NA
TGCGCCAGCAGTGAGTCCACAGGGTCAACAGATACGCAGTATTTT
CASSESTGSTDTQYF
>15|NA|TRBV14|TRBJ2-1|NA
TGTGCCAGCAGCCAACAGGGGAGCTCCTACAATGAGCAGTTCTTC
CASSQQGSSYNEQFF
>14|TRBD1|TRBV29-1|TRBJ2-7|few
TGCAGCGTGGGAGGACAGGGGGTCACCTACGAGCAGTACTTC
CSVGGQGVTYEQYF
>13|NA|TRBV28|TRBJ1-1|few
TGTGCCAGCAGTTTACCTGCGGTTCCTAAAGCTTTCTTT
CASSLPAVPKAFF
>16|TRBD2|TRBV10-1|TRBJ2-1|few
TGCGCCAGCACCGGAGGGATCGGCGGGGGGGCTAATGAGCAGTTCTTC
CASTGGIGGGANEQFF
>16|TRBD1|TRBV6-1|TRBJ1-1|few
TGTGCCAGCAGTGAACCGGGGCGGGGACAGGGTACTGAAGCTTTCTTT
CASSEPGRGQGTEAFF
>15|TRBD1|TRBV2|TRBJ2-1|NA
TGTGCCAGCCCAACCGGACAGGGATTCTACAATGAGCAGTTCTTC
CASPTGQGFYNEQFF
>15|NA|TRBV7-2|TRBJ1-5|NA
TGTGCCAGCAGTATGGGGAGAGGTAGCAATCAGCCCCAGCATTTT
CASSMGRGSNQPQHF
>13|NA|TRBV5-1|TRBJ2-3|few
TGCGCCAGCACCCCGCGCGTCACAGATACGCAGTATTTT
CASTPRVTDTQYF
>16|NA|TRBV19|TRBJ2-5|NA
TGTGCCAGTAGTTCCGGTCTTGCTGGTTTCCAAGAGACCCAGTACTTC
CASSSGLAGFQETQYF
>15|NA|TRBV10-2|TRBJ2-7|few
TGCGCCAGCAGTGAAGTAATCCAACTCTCCTACGAGCAGTACTTC
CASSEVIQLSYEQYF
>16|TRBD2|TRBV6-6|TRBJ2-7|NA
TGTGCCAGCAGCCCCCGAACTAGCGGGGGGATCTACGAGCAGTACTTC
CASSPRTSGGIYEQYF
>14|NA|TRBV7-2|TRBJ2-3|few
TGTGCCAGCAGCTTAGGACAGAGCACAGATACGCAGTATTTT
CASSLGQSTDTQYF
>15|NA|TRBV9|TRBJ1-4|NA
TGTGCCAGCAGCGTAGATGAGGGTGTTACTGAAAAACTGTTTTTT
CASSVDEGVTEKLFF
>12|NA|TRBV19|TRBJ1-1|NA
TGTGCCAGTAGTATAGTCCAGGGGAAGTTTGTCTTT
CASSIVQGKFVF
>13|TRBD1|TRBV6-1|TRBJ2-5|NA
TGTGCCAGCAGTGATCCACAGGGGAGGACCCAGTACTTC
CASSDPQGRTQYF
>15|NA|TRBV5-5|TRBJ2-3|few
TGTGCCAGCAGCTTTTCCGGAACGGGGACAGATACGCAGTATTTT
CASSFSGTGTDTQYF
>13|NA|TRBV27|TRBJ2-2|few
TGTGCCAGCAGGCCTAGAGGCACCGGGGAGCTGTTTTTT
CASRPRGTGELFF
>15|TRBD1|TRBV9|TRBJ2-3|few
TGTGCCAGCAGCGCTCAGGGGGTCGGAAGGGATACGCAGTATTTT
CASSAQGVGRDTQYF
>14|NA|TRBV14|TRBJ1-5|few
TGTGCCAGCAGCCCCACGGGGGTCAATCAGCCCCAGCATTTT
CASSPTGVNQPQHF
>16|TRBD2|TRBV7-3|TRBJ2-1|NA
TGTGCCAGCAGCGCTCGTGGGACTAGCGGGTCGAATGAGCAGTTCTTC
CASSARGTSGSNEQFF
>14|NA|TRBV5-1|TRBJ2-1|NA
TGCGCCAGCAGCGTTTCGACAGCCCGGGCTGAGCAGTTCTTC
CASSVSTARAEQFF
>14|TRBD1|TRBV27|TRBJ1-2|few
TGTGCCAGCAGCCCCGCAGGGGGTTGGGAAGGCTACACCTTC
CASSPAGGWEGYTF
>13|NA|TRBV5-1|TRBJ2-3|NA
TGCGCCAGCAGCTTTGGTGAGCGGGATACGCAGTATTTT
CASSFGERDTQYF
>15|TRBD1|TRBV18|TRBJ1-1|few
TGTGCCAGCTCACCAGCCGGGACAGCCAACACTGAAGCTTTCTTT
CASSPAGTANTEAFF
>12|NA|TRBV6-6|TRBJ2-1|NA
TGTGCCAGCAGTGCGGACAAGAGGGAGCAGTTCTTC
CASSADKREQFF
>15|TRBD1|TRBV4-2|TRBJ2-7|few
TGTGCCAGCAGCCTGCGTCCGGGACAGTCCTACGAGCAGTACTTC
CASSLRPGQSYEQYF
>13|TRBD1|TRBV6-5|TRBJ1-4|NA
TGTGCCAGCAGTTCGCAGGGGGGTGAAAAACTGTTTTTT
CASSSQGGEKLFF
>14|NA|TRBV7-8|TRBJ2-1|NA
TGTGCCAGCAGCTCCCCAGACTCCTACAATGAGCAGTTCTTC
CASSSPDSYNEQFF
>15|TRBD1|TRBV5-4|TRBJ2-4|NA
TGTGCCACCGCGCAGGGGGCTAGAGCCAAAAACATTCAGTACTTC
CATAQGARAKNIQYF
>15|TRBD1|TRBV5-1|TRBJ2-7|NA
TGCGCCAGCAGCTGGGCAGGGGGAATGGGTCGCGAGCAGTACTTC
CASSWAGGMGREQYF
>19|NA|TRBV7-9|TRBJ2-3|few
TGTGCCAGCAGCTCCGACAGGGCTTTCGCGGGAGGCCCCCACTTTACGCAGTATTTT
CASSSDRAFAGGPHFTQYF
>14|TRBD1|TRBV5-1|TRBJ1-2|few
TGCGCCAGCAGCTTGAGGTCACAGGGGTATGGCTACACCTTC
CASSLRSQGYGYTF
>15|TRBD1|TRBV4-1|TRBJ1-3|NA
TGCGCCAGCAGCCCAGACAGGGTATCTGGAAACACCATATATTTT
CASSPDRVSGNTIYF
>15|NA|TRBV5-1|TRBJ2-2|NA
TGCGCCAGCGGGCTCGCAGAAGGCTCCACCGGGGAGCTGTTTTTT
CASGLAEGSTGELFF
>15|NA|TRBV28|TRBJ1-2|few
TGTGCCAGCACCCTTGCAGGGGACCTTAACTATGGCTACACCTTC
CASTLAGDLNYGYTF